This is a list of T cell receptor beta chains from one sample in a study of radiotherapy plus CTLA-4 blockade in lung cancer. Libraries were prepared by immunoSEQ multiplex PCR; TCRdb keeps only in-frame clonotypes and omits some of them. The data show tens of thousands of clones, 79% seen once. The specimen comprised peripheral blood, sampled from a patient treated with radiotherapy plus ipilimumab. Receptors were obtained from a human donor with non-small cell lung cancer who had a complete response to radiotherapy plus ipilimumab. The conserved cysteine and the conserved F or W are not part of the CDR3 here. Fields, in order: CDR3 protein, CDR3 length, J gene, V gene.

ASSDRGGGFGGYT | 13 | TRBJ1-2 | TRBV25-1
ASSRRQGDYGYT | 12 | TRBJ1-2 | TRBV7-2
ASSPRGTGRFSINTEAF | 17 | TRBJ1-1 | TRBV18
ASSAGTAVGVPDTQY | 15 | TRBJ2-3 | TRBV2
ASSQVPKSGQF | 11 | TRBJ2-1 | TRBV4-3
ASSRTDNTQY | 10 | TRBJ2-3 | TRBV11-3
ASSPHPGTGEADTQY | 15 | TRBJ2-3 | TRBV27
ASSRRQGQETQY | 12 | TRBJ2-5 | TRBV27
ASARDQREF | 9 | TRBJ2-1 | TRBV6-5
ASSPPGRLHSGANVLT | 16 | TRBJ2-6 | TRBV18
AWRSGTSYNEQF | 12 | TRBJ2-1 | TRBV30
ASSEGGRAFQPQH | 13 | TRBJ1-5 | TRBV2
ASSLPPWDGTDTQY | 14 | TRBJ2-3 | TRBV11-2
SVRGLSGADTQY | 12 | TRBJ2-3 | TRBV29-1
ASTSGSSYNEQF | 12 | TRBJ2-1 | TRBV5-1
SAWTEDDNQPQH | 12 | TRBJ1-5 | TRBV29-1
ASSYSRTGPYEQY | 13 | TRBJ2-7 | TRBV6-5
ASSYLQGSNQPQH | 13 | TRBJ1-5 | TRBV19
ASSQPGHTYGYT | 12 | TRBJ1-2 | TRBV4-3
ASQRGVVGEQF | 11 | TRBJ2-1 | TRBV19
ASSLEGAAGTEAF | 13 | TRBJ1-1 | TRBV5-1
ASRTRTGAQETQY | 13 | TRBJ2-5 | TRBV7-8
ASSPVAGGPSSYNEQF | 16 | TRBJ2-1 | TRBV18
ASSSRTSGWGGNTQY | 15 | TRBJ2-3 | TRBV7-2
ASSPTRIGELF | 11 | TRBJ2-2 | TRBV5-6
ASSRGWNQPQH | 11 | TRBJ1-5 | TRBV5-6
ASSLVGRGRGGNTEAF | 16 | TRBJ1-1 | TRBV7-8
ASSARSLFGAF | 11 | TRBJ1-1 | TRBV7-2
ASRTRQGLGSGANVLT | 16 | TRBJ2-6 | TRBV27
ASSALGLAGNTGELF | 15 | TRBJ2-2 | TRBV9
ATSEFGNTEAF | 11 | TRBJ1-1 | TRBV28
ASSPRGENTEAF | 12 | TRBJ1-1 | TRBV9
ASSPDSGGVEGGYT | 14 | TRBJ1-2 | TRBV7-2
ASSRGDGGSPLH | 12 | TRBJ1-6 | TRBV6-5
ASSLSSGITDTQY | 13 | TRBJ2-3 | TRBV7-9
ASSPRAGQSRNQPQH | 15 | TRBJ1-5 | TRBV19
ASRPTSGGAGDTQY | 14 | TRBJ2-3 | TRBV2
ATSAPGQGETQY | 12 | TRBJ2-5 | TRBV15
ASSLPLSATEQF | 12 | TRBJ2-1 | TRBV11-2
ASSYSSQGEKLF | 12 | TRBJ1-4 | TRBV6-5
ASRSREVNTEAF | 12 | TRBJ1-1 | TRBV6-1
ASSFPGQSYEQY | 12 | TRBJ2-7 | TRBV2
ASLPSGANSPLH | 12 | TRBJ1-6 | TRBV7-2
ASSLSGANYGYT | 12 | TRBJ1-2 | TRBV5-8
ASSSRGGTEAF | 11 | TRBJ1-1 | TRBV9
ASSINGRGDTQY | 12 | TRBJ2-3 | TRBV19
SASGTDTQY | 9 | TRBJ2-3 | TRBV20-1
ASSPSDIEAF | 10 | TRBJ1-1 | TRBV25-1
ASSPPVQGGDSPLH | 14 | TRBJ1-6 | TRBV18
ASSSGTGRETQY | 12 | TRBJ2-5 | TRBV5-4
ASSSQLGYT | 9 | TRBJ1-2 | TRBV5-1
ASSVGGGPSGANVLT | 15 | TRBJ2-6 | TRBV19
AISDSAEAF | 9 | TRBJ1-1 | TRBV10-3
ASSLAGGSYEQY | 12 | TRBJ2-7 | TRBV7-2
ASSTSERVYEQY | 12 | TRBJ2-7 | TRBV7-9
ASSVLTGTRSYNEQF | 15 | TRBJ2-1 | TRBV5-1
ASSEGTANTEAF | 12 | TRBJ1-1 | TRBV6-1
ASSLQGRETQY | 11 | TRBJ2-5 | TRBV7-2
ASSPTTNADWQY | 12 | TRBJ2-3 | TRBV5-1